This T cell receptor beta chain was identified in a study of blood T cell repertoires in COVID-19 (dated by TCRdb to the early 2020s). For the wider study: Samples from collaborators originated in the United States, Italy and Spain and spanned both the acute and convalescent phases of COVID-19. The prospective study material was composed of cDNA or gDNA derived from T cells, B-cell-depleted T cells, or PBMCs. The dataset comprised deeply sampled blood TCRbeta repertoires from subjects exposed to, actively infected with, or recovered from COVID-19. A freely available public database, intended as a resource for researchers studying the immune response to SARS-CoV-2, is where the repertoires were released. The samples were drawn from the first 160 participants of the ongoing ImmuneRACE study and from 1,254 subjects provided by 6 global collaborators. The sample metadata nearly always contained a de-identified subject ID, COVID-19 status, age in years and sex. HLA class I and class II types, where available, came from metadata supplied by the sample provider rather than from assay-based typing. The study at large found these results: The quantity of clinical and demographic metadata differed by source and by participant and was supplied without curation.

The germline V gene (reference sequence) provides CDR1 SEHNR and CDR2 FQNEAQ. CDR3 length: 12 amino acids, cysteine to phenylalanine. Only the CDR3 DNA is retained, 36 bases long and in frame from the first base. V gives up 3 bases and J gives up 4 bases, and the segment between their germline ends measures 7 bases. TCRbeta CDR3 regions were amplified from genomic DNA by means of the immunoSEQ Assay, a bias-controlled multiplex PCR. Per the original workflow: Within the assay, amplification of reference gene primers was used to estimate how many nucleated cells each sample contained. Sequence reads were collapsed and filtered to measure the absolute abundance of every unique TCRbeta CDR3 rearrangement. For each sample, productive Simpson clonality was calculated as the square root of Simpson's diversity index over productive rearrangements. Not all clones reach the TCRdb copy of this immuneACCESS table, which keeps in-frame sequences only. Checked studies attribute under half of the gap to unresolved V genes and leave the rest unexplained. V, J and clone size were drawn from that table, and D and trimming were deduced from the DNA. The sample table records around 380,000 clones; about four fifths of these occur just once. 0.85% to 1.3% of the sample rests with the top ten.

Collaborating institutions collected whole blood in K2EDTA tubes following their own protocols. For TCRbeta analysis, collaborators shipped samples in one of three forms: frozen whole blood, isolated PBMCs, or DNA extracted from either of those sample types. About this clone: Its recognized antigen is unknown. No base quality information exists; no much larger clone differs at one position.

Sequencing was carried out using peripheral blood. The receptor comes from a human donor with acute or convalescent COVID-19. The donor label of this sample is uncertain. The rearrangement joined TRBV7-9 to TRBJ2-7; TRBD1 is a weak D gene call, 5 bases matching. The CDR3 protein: CASSLNRYEQYF. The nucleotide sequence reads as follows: TGTGCCAGCAGCTTGAACAGGTACGAGCAGTACTTC.